The 13 T cell receptor beta chains presented below share a single source sample, sequenced in a study of early T cells in non-severe SARS-CoV-2 infection. Each CDR3 protein gets one entry after TCRdb re-called the 5' RACE reads with MiXCR. Among some 40,000 distinct CDR3 sequences listed, about 5.3% were seen once. Specimen: whole blood, collected at baseline. These receptors came from an adult who was a healthcare worker with PCR-confirmed SARS-CoV-2 infection or an uninfected control (not recorded which).

This clonotype showed up just a few times. The chain uses TRBV12-3 or TRBV12-4 and TRBJ1-6; D call uncertain. The CDR3 is made up of 12 amino acids. Trimming took off 2 bases at V and 9 bases at J, with 5 bases between the two ends. CDR3 nucleotide sequence: TGTGCCAGCAGTTTAAGGTTTTCACCCCTCCACTTT. The encoded protein is CASSLRFSPLHF.

This clonotype was picked up many times. The chain combines TRBV20-1 with TRBJ2-5; 8 bases are shared with TRBD2. V gave up 0 bases and J gave up 5 bases; unmatched junction bases: 14. The CDR3 is 17 amino acids. CDR1 is DFQATT, CDR2 SNEGSKA, per germline (reference sequence). CDR3 in amino acids: CSARDLAAGVIWETQYF. The CDR3 nucleotides read TGCAGTGCTAGAGATCTCGCAGCGGGAGTAATCTGGGAGACCCAGTACTTC.

Ten or more counts support this clonotype. The J gene is TRBJ2-2, the V gene TRBV11-3; D not certain. The CDR3 is 14 residues long. V was trimmed by 1 base and J by 7 bases, leaving 10 bases between them. Per the germline V gene, CDR1 is SGHNT and CDR2 is YENEEA. Here the CDR3 DNA reads TGTGCCAGCAGCTTAGTCGGCGTGGTCGGGGAGCTGTTTTTT. Translating gives CASSLVGVVGELFF.

The J gene is TRBJ2-5, the V gene TRBV10-3, with D possibly being TRBD2 (6 bases). The CDR3 has 14 residues. Per the germline V gene, CDR1 is ENHRY and CDR2 is SYGVKD. V was cut by 6 bases and J by 5 bases, with 16 bases left in between. CDR3 in amino acids: CAIRADGGGETQYF. The CDR3 nucleotides read TGTGCCATCAGGGCCGACGGAGGAGGGGAGACCCAGTACTTC.

Ten or more counts support this clonotype. CDR3 sequence (DNA): TGTGCCAGCAGCCGACGGGAAGCTGGGGCCAACGTCCTGACTTTC. Its protein product is CASSRREAGANVLTF. V usage is TRBV6-5 and J usage is TRBJ2-6, with D possibly matching TRBD2 (5 bases). Germline-derived CDR1 and CDR2 are MNHEY and SVGAGI. V was trimmed by 6 bases and J by 2 bases, leaving 11 bases between them. This CDR3 spans 15 amino acids.

This clonotype has a count of ten or more. The rearrangement links TRBV7-2 to TRBJ1-5; D gene unclear. Germline V gene sequence: CDR1 SGHTA, CDR2 FQGNSA. The CDR3 is made up of 13 amino acids. V was pared by 2 bases and J by 3 bases, with 5 bases between. CDR3 coding DNA: TGTGCCAGCAGCTTACGGGACAATCAGCCCCAGCATTTT. Its protein product is CASSLRDNQPQHF.

This clonotype was found many times. The chain combines TRBV6-2 or TRBV6-3 with TRBJ1-1; D gene unclear. V gave up 4 bases and J gave up 1 base, with 1 base separating them. Germline lookup yields CDR1 MNHEY and CDR2 SVGEGT. CDR3 size: 11 residues. The CDR3 loop is CASSSNTEAFF. CDR3 nucleotides: TGTGCCAGCAGTTCGAACACTGAAGCTTTCTTT.

This clonotype has ten or more counts. V usage is TRBV6-5 and J usage is TRBJ2-3, with 11 bases aligning to TRBD1. CDR1 and CDR2 from the germline V gene are MNHEY and SVGAGI. V lost 0 bases, J lost 3 bases, and 2 bases stayed unmatched. The CDR3 consists of 16 residues. For the CDR3, the DNA is TGTGCCAGCAGTTACTCGGGGACAGGGGGGACAGATACGCAGTATTTT. Protein sequence: CASSYSGTGGTDTQYF.

The sample holds many counts of this clonotype. The chain recombines TRBV6-6 with TRBJ2-1, with 7 bases that match TRBD2. The germline gives CDR1 MNHNY, CDR2 SVGAGI (reference sequence). After removal of 9 bases from V and 2 bases from J, the junction contained 1 base not matched to a gene. The CDR3 has 12 amino acids. In nucleotides, the CDR3 is TGTGCCAGTGGACTAGCCTACAATGAGCAGTTCTTC. It translates to CASGLAYNEQFF.

This clonotype was counted at least ten times. The chain has TRBV27 and TRBJ2-6, with TRBD1 matching over 8 bases. Germline trimming cut 8 bases from V and 2 bases from J; bases unmatched to any gene: 5. The CDR3 loop spans 15 amino acids. Per the germline V gene, CDR1 is MNHEY and CDR2 is SMNVEV (reference sequence). CDR3 bases: TGTGCCAGCGGTGGACAGGGAGCTGGGGCCAACGTCCTGACTTTC. This gives the protein CASGGQGAGANVLTF.

The V gene is TRBV10-3, the J gene TRBJ2-2; the D is unclear. Germline assignment: CDR1 ENHRY and CDR2 SYGVKD. Trimming cost V 3 bases and J 3 bases, with 14 bases left between them. There are 16 residues in the CDR3. In DNA form, the CDR3 reads TGTGCCATCAGTGATTCCCTCCTGGGCGACACCGGGGAGCTGTTTTTT. This encodes CAISDSLLGDTGELFF.

This clonotype was found many times. The gene calls are TRBV7-6 and TRBJ2-1; 9 bases are shared with TRBD2. This CDR3 is built from 14 residues. Germline V gene sequence: CDR1 SGHVS, CDR2 FNYEAQ. With 2 bases clipped from V and 5 bases from J, the junction kept 1 base outside the gene matches. The CDR3 sequence: CASSLRLADNEQFF. The CDR3 DNA sequence: TGTGCCAGCAGCTTAAGACTAGCGGACAATGAGCAGTTCTTC.

This clonotype was counted ten times or more. J is TRBJ2-1 and V is TRBV5-1; 7 bases line up with TRBD1. The CDR3 has 14 residues. The germline CDR1 and CDR2 sequences are SGHRS and YFSETQ. Trimming cost V 7 bases and J 4 bases; bases outside gene matches: 8. The CDR3 spells CASRGPGGYNEQFF. Written as DNA, the CDR3 is TGCGCCAGCCGCGGACCAGGGGGATACAATGAGCAGTTCTTC.